A selection of T cell receptor beta chains follows, all from one sample in a study of blood T cell repertoires in COVID-19. Clones were read by immunoSEQ multiplex PCR, and TCRdb kept only the in-frame ones, dropping some. Of about 57,000 clones listed, almost 85% were seen once; the top ten hold roughly 8.7%. Sequenced sample: peripheral blood. All receptors come from a woman aged 80 or older with acute or convalescent COVID-19. Both conserved end residues are part of each CDR3. Each record gives: clone size, V gene, D gene, J gene, CDR3 protein, CDR3 DNA. A D gene is named only where the DNA matches it firmly. Only some rows state a clone size, as once, few, many or a class for expanded clones.

NA,TRBV19,NA,TRBJ1-1,CASRTNREGSRNTEAFF,TGTGCCAGTAGAACAAACAGGGAGGGAAGTCGAAACACTGAAGCTTTCTTT
once,TRBV5-1,TRBD2,TRBJ2-2,CASSLESLAGGNTGELFF,TGCGCCAGCAGCTTGGAAAGCCTAGCGGGGGGGAACACCGGGGAGCTGTTTTTT
NA,TRBV30,NA,TRBJ1-1,CAWSTHRASEAFF,TGTGCCTGGAGTACCCACAGAGCCTCTGAAGCTTTCTTT
NA,TRBV5-4,NA,TRBJ1-1,CASSPGRGKGTEAFF,TGTGCCAGCAGCCCAGGTAGGGGAAAAGGAACTGAAGCTTTCTTT
few,TRBV5-1,TRBD1,TRBJ2-7,CASSTGGTGDHEQYF,TGCGCCAGCAGCACCGGCGGGACAGGGGACCACGAGCAGTACTTC
once,TRBV11-2,TRBD1,TRBJ2-3,CASSPTGTGIDTQYF,TGTGCCAGCAGCCCGACCGGGACAGGGATAGATACGCAGTATTTT
NA,TRBV12-3/TRBV12-4,TRBD1,TRBJ2-7,CASSLGTGLEQYF,TGTGCCAGCAGTTTAGGGACAGGCCTCGAGCAGTACTTC
NA,TRBV28,NA,TRBJ2-5,CASSHITGGTQYF,TGTGCCAGCAGTCACATCACGGGTGGCACCCAGTACTTC
NA,TRBV5-1,TRBD2,TRBJ2-5,CASRAGLAGQETQYF,TGCGCCAGCAGGGCGGGACTAGCGGGACAAGAGACCCAGTACTTC
NA,TRBV18,TRBD1,TRBJ2-6,CASSPLQGQGTGANVLTF,TGTGCCAGCTCACCACTTCAGGGACAGGGAACTGGGGCCAACGTCCTGACTTTC
NA,TRBV28,NA,TRBJ2-2,CASRPGPGTGELFF,TGTGCCAGCAGACCGGGCCCGGGGACCGGGGAGCTGTTTTTT
NA,TRBV28,TRBD1,TRBJ2-7,CASRRGLYEQYF,TGTGCCAGCAGGAGGGGGCTCTACGAGCAGTACTTC
NA,TRBV12-3/TRBV12-4,NA,TRBJ1-2,CASSLRVGGYTF,TGTGCCAGCAGTTTACGGGTTGGTGGCTACACCTTC
few,TRBV5-1,TRBD1,TRBJ1-1,CASSTGTGMNTEAFF,TGCGCCAGCAGCACCGGGACAGGGATGAACACTGAAGCTTTCTTT
NA,TRBV29-1,NA,TRBJ1-1,CSVERFLTGGEAFF,TGCAGCGTTGAAAGATTCCTGACAGGAGGAGAAGCTTTCTTT
NA,TRBV19,TRBD2,TRBJ2-3,CASSKAGLATDTQYF,TGTGCCAGTAGTAAAGCGGGACTAGCTACAGATACGCAGTATTTT
NA,TRBV28,NA,TRBJ1-2,CASSLFWGGYGYTF,TGTGCCAGCAGTTTATTCTGGGGAGGCTATGGCTACACCTTC
NA,TRBV14,TRBD1,TRBJ1-2,CASRRTGVTDGYTF,TGTGCCAGCAGAAGAACAGGGGTTACCGATGGCTACACCTTC
NA,TRBV5-5,TRBD1,TRBJ2-7,CASRHFMTGDEQYF,TGTGCCAGCAGACATTTCATGACAGGGGACGAGCAGTACTTC
few,TRBV5-4,NA,TRBJ1-3,CASSLGSSGNTIYF,TGTGCCAGCAGCCTAGGGAGCTCTGGAAACACCATATATTTT
NA,TRBV5-1,TRBD1,TRBJ2-4,CASSEGQLLNIQYF,TGCGCCAGCAGCGAGGGACAGCTACTAAACATTCAGTACTTC
NA,TRBV19,TRBD2,TRBJ2-4,CASRPTAGGPGKNIQYF,TGTGCCAGTAGGCCGACGGCGGGAGGGCCAGGCAAAAACATTCAGTACTTC
NA,TRBV5-5,NA,TRBJ2-5,CASSLTTLETQYF,TGTGCCAGCAGCTTGACAACGCTGGAGACCCAGTACTTC
many,TRBV27,TRBD1,TRBJ1-2,CASSPYRGQGANYGYTF,TGTGCCAGCAGTCCGTACAGGGGGCAAGGGGCTAACTATGGCTACACCTTC
NA,TRBV5-1,NA,TRBJ1-1,CASSLVETGEAFF,TGCGCCAGCAGCTTAGTCGAGACAGGTGAAGCTTTCTTT
NA,TRBV29-1,TRBD1,TRBJ2-7,CSGAFTGGGAHEQYF,TGCAGCGGGGCCTTTACAGGGGGTGGTGCCCACGAGCAGTACTTC
NA,TRBV7-7,TRBD2,TRBJ2-2,CASSRTSGGGGELFF,TGTGCCAGCAGCCGGACTAGCGGGGGTGGAGGGGAGCTGTTTTTT
NA,TRBV4-2,TRBD1,TRBJ1-2,CASSPDRVPNYGYTF,TGTGCCAGCAGCCCGGACAGGGTCCCTAACTATGGCTACACCTTC
NA,TRBV7-3,TRBD2,TRBJ2-1,CASSFTSGSNEQFF,TGTGCCAGCAGCTTCACTAGCGGGAGCAATGAGCAGTTCTTC
few,TRBV5-8,NA,TRBJ2-5,CASSLGQLETQYF,TGTGCCAGCAGCTTAGGACAGTTAGAGACCCAGTACTTC
NA,TRBV3-1/TRBV3-2,TRBD1,TRBJ1-1,CASTTGGTPEAFF,TGTGCCAGTACGACAGGGGGTACCCCTGAAGCTTTCTTT
once,TRBV11-2,NA,TRBJ2-3,CASSSPADTQYF,TGTGCCAGCAGCTCCCCCGCAGATACGCAGTATTTT
few,TRBV18,NA,TRBJ1-1,CASSPRRGNTEAFF,TGTGCCAGCTCACCCCGACGGGGTAACACTGAAGCTTTCTTT
NA,TRBV6-6,NA,TRBJ1-2,CASTSPAAPGGYTF,TGTGCCAGCACCTCCCCGGCAGCCCCGGGGGGCTACACCTTC
NA,TRBV29-1,TRBD1,TRBJ1-1,CSVERQGDTEAFF,TGCAGCGTTGAAAGACAGGGCGACACTGAAGCTTTCTTT
NA,TRBV19,NA,TRBJ2-5,CATRAGNGGSQYF,TGTGCCACCAGGGCGGGGAATGGGGGGTCCCAGTACTTC
once,TRBV25-1,TRBD1,TRBJ2-5,CASSEAGGFRQETQYF,TGTGCCAGCAGTGAGGCAGGGGGCTTCCGCCAAGAGACCCAGTACTTC
NA,TRBV19,TRBD1,TRBJ1-5,CASSQTGDNQPQHF,TGTGCCAGTAGCCAAACAGGGGACAATCAGCCCCAGCATTTT
NA,TRBV30,NA,TRBJ1-1,CAWSGRPNTEAFF,TGTGCCTGGAGTGGCAGGCCGAACACTGAAGCTTTCTTT
NA,TRBV3-1/TRBV3-2,NA,TRBJ2-1,CASSLRHYNEQFF,TGTGCCAGCAGCCTTCGACATTACAATGAGCAGTTCTTC
NA,TRBV7-6,NA,TRBJ2-7,CASSPLGQTYEQYF,TGTGCCAGCAGCCCGCTGGGGCAGACCTACGAGCAGTACTTC
NA,TRBV5-1,NA,TRBJ2-7,CASSLGVWGYNPYEQYF,TGCGCCAGCAGCTTGGGGGTTTGGGGCTACAATCCCTACGAGCAGTACTTC
NA,TRBV7-7,NA,TRBJ2-7,CASSLTTGFNEQYF,TGTGCCAGCAGCTTAACTACAGGGTTTAACGAGCAGTACTTC
NA,TRBV19,TRBD1,TRBJ1-4,CASTGDRATNEKLFF,TGTGCCAGTACGGGGGACAGGGCAACTAATGAAAAACTGTTTTTT
NA,TRBV12-3/TRBV12-4,NA,TRBJ2-5,CASSLLRETQYF,TGTGCCAGCAGTTTGTTGCGAGAGACCCAGTACTTC
NA,TRBV12-3/TRBV12-4,NA,TRBJ2-3,CASSLRPDTQYF,TGTGCCAGCAGTCTGCGGCCAGATACGCAGTATTTT
NA,TRBV6-4,NA,TRBJ1-3,CASSDRAGNTIYF,TGTGCCAGCAGTGACAGAGCTGGAAACACCATATATTTT
once,TRBV5-4,TRBD1,TRBJ2-1,CASSLRAGTGGNEQFF,TGTGCCAGCAGCTTAAGAGCCGGGACAGGAGGGAATGAGCAGTTCTTC
NA,TRBV6-4,TRBD2,TRBJ2-2,CASSALAGGSGELFF,TGTGCCAGCAGTGCACTAGCGGGAGGCTCCGGGGAGCTGTTTTTT
many,TRBV19,TRBD1,TRBJ1-1,CASSKDRAVMGTEAFF,TGTGCCAGTAGTAAGGACAGGGCGGTAATGGGCACTGAAGCTTTCTTT
NA,TRBV27,TRBD1,TRBJ2-7,CASSKGQTSYEQYF,TGTGCCAGCAGTAAGGGACAGACAAGTTACGAGCAGTACTTC
once,TRBV2,NA,TRBJ1-1,CASSMGAQTEAFF,TGTGCCAGCAGTATGGGGGCGCAGACTGAAGCTTTCTTT
NA,TRBV10-2,NA,TRBJ1-1,CASFLTAGGTEAFF,TGCGCCAGCTTCTTGACAGCGGGTGGTACTGAAGCTTTCTTT
few,TRBV5-4,NA,TRBJ2-5,CASSLRPSVEGETQYF,TGTGCCAGCAGCTTGCGACCTAGCGTAGAAGGGGAGACCCAGTACTTC
NA,TRBV2,NA,TRBJ2-2,CASSRIRAGGITGELFF,TGTGCCAGCAGCCGAATTCGGGCAGGGGGGATTACCGGGGAGCTGTTTTTT
NA,TRBV5-1,TRBD2,TRBJ2-3,CASSLGLAGGRDTQYF,TGCGCCAGCAGCTTGGGGCTAGCGGGGGGGAGAGATACGCAGTATTTT
NA,TRBV3-1/TRBV3-2,TRBD2,TRBJ2-7,CASSQGDGSAGGPLEQYF,TGTGCCAGCAGCCAAGGCGACGGGTCTGCGGGAGGGCCCCTCGAGCAGTACTTC
NA,TRBV5-4,NA,TRBJ1-1,CASSLRGMNTEAFF,TGTGCCAGCAGCTTGAGGGGGATGAACACTGAAGCTTTCTTT
few,TRBV4-1,NA,TRBJ2-7,CASSQGMGQTTYEQYF,TGCGCCAGCAGCCAAGGCATGGGACAAACTACCTACGAGCAGTACTTC
NA,TRBV6-5,TRBD1,TRBJ1-1,CASSSGDRGFTEAFF,TGTGCCAGCAGTTCCGGGGACAGGGGTTTCACTGAAGCTTTCTTT